Listed below are T cell receptor beta chains from one sample, sequenced in a study of beta chain features in type 1 diabetes. Sequencing used immunoSEQ multiplex PCR; TCRdb keeps in-frame clones, though not all of them. The sample lists more than 350,000 clones, 10% to 12% occurring once. The sample was naive CD4+ T cells from blood. Receptors were obtained from a woman between 18 and 29 years old in good health. Each CDR3 is given with its conserved first and last residue. A D gene is named only where the DNA matches it firmly. The size entry is marked missing in some rows and otherwise reads once, few, many or a size class.

cdr3_aa | cdr3_nt | j_call | d_call | v_call | cdr3_length | clone_size
CASSLQENTEAFF | TGTGCCAGCTCACTACAGGAGAACACTGAAGCTTTCTTT | TRBJ1-1 | - | TRBV18 | 13 | few
CASSLAATVPYEQYF | TGTGCCAGCAGCTTAGCGGCGACGGTACCCTACGAGCAGTACTTC | TRBJ2-7 | - | TRBV7-6 | 15 | -
CASSKAGHTYNEQFF | TGTGCCAGCAGCAAAGCGGGACACACCTACAATGAGCAGTTCTTC | TRBJ2-1 | - | TRBV7-2 | 15 | -
CASSPTGRRTNEKLFF | TGTGCCAGCAGCCCTACAGGGAGAAGAACTAATGAAAAACTGTTTTTT | TRBJ1-4 | - | TRBV7-6 | 16 | few
CASSLAQPTDTQYF | TGTGCCAGCAGCTTGGCGCAGCCCACAGATACGCAGTATTTT | TRBJ2-3 | - | TRBV5-4 | 14 | -
CATGVGHRKETQYF | TGTGCCACCGGGGTCGGTCACCGCAAGGAGACCCAGTACTTC | TRBJ2-5 | - | TRBV15 | 14 | -
CASSLGVSTGELFF | TGTGCCAGCAGCTTAGGGGTCAGCACCGGGGAGCTGTTTTTT | TRBJ2-2 | - | TRBV7-9 | 14 | few
CASSPTGNYGYTF | TGTGCCAGCAGTCCAACAGGGAACTATGGCTACACCTTC | TRBJ1-2 | - | TRBV7-9 | 13 | few
CASSPLRASQETQYF | TGTGCCAGCAGCCCCCTTAGGGCTAGCCAAGAGACCCAGTACTTC | TRBJ2-5 | - | TRBV7-7 | 15 | -
CASSLNPYEQYF | TGTGCCAGCAGCTTAAACCCCTACGAGCAGTACTTC | TRBJ2-7 | - | TRBV7-2 | 12 | -
CASSVGLETQYF | TGTGCCAGCAGCGTCGGACTCGAGACCCAGTACTTC | TRBJ2-5 | - | TRBV7-9 | 12 | -
CASNAQGIAKNIQYF | TGTGCCAGCAATGCACAGGGGATAGCCAAAAACATTCAGTACTTC | TRBJ2-4 | TRBD1 | TRBV2 | 15 | -
CASSVGQPAAQYF | TGTGCCAGCAGCGTGGGACAGCCCGCGGCCCAGTACTTC | TRBJ2-5 | TRBD1 | TRBV7-9 | 13 | -
CASSPRVDTQYF | TGTGCCAGCAGTCCCCGGGTAGATACGCAGTATTTT | TRBJ2-3 | - | TRBV27 | 12 | few
CASREQGVDEQFF | TGTGCCAGTAGGGAACAGGGGGTCGATGAGCAGTTCTTC | TRBJ2-1 | TRBD1 | TRBV19 | 13 | few
CASSVGDQPRVTYEQYF | TGTGCCAGCAGCGTAGGGGATCAACCCCGGGTAACCTACGAGCAGTACTTC | TRBJ2-7 | - | TRBV9 | 17 | -
CASTIVAGYEQFF | TGTGCCAGCACGATAGTAGCGGGGTATGAGCAGTTCTTC | TRBJ2-1 | TRBD2 | TRBV28 | 13 | -
CASSQDPRQPQHF | TGCGCCAGCAGCCAAGATCCAAGGCAGCCCCAGCATTTT | TRBJ1-5 | - | TRBV4-1 | 13 | few
CASSLPRGTGELFF | TGTGCCAGCAGCTTACCTCGGGGCACCGGGGAGCTGTTTTTT | TRBJ2-2 | - | TRBV7-2 | 14 | few
CASGRMFGETQYF | TGTGCCAGCGGACGGATGTTCGGGGAGACCCAGTACTTC | TRBJ2-5 | - | TRBV11-3 | 13 | -
CASSPSYNEQFF | TGTGCCAGCAGCCCCAGTTACAATGAGCAGTTCTTC | TRBJ2-1 | - | TRBV7-9 | 12 | few
CSVQGAGGETQYF | TGCAGCGTTCAAGGTGCGGGAGGAGAGACCCAGTACTTC | TRBJ2-5 | TRBD2 | TRBV29-1 | 13 | many
CASSKGQRGSGANVLTF | TGTGCCAGCAGCAAGGGACAGCGCGGCTCTGGGGCCAACGTCCTGACTTTC | TRBJ2-6 | TRBD1 | TRBV7-2 | 17 | few
CASSLPTGRKETQYF | TGTGCCAGCAGCTTACCGACGGGACGCAAAGAGACCCAGTACTTC | TRBJ2-5 | - | TRBV11-2 | 15 | -
CAISVNLAVYQETQYF | TGTGCCATCAGTGTAAACTTAGCCGTTTACCAAGAGACCCAGTACTTC | TRBJ2-5 | - | TRBV10-3 | 16 | few
CASSSRSTGELFF | TGTGCCAGCAGCTCAAGGAGCACCGGGGAGCTGTTTTTT | TRBJ2-2 | - | TRBV5-4 | 13 | few
CSAATRAEQYF | TGCAGTGCTGCCACCCGGGCCGAGCAGTACTTC | TRBJ2-7 | - | TRBV20-1 | 11 | few
CASGDRVGGYTF | TGTGCCAGCGGCGACAGGGTAGGGGGCTACACCTTC | TRBJ1-2 | TRBD1 | TRBV7-2 | 12 | -
CASSPTGATNEKLFF | TGTGCCAGCAGTCCAACAGGGGCTACTAATGAAAAACTGTTTTTT | TRBJ1-4 | TRBD1 | TRBV7-9 | 15 | few
CSVETGYGYTF | TGCAGCGTTGAGACAGGTTATGGCTACACCTTC | TRBJ1-2 | - | TRBV29-1 | 11 | -
CASSPEGETQYF | TGTGCCAGCTCACCAGAAGGAGAGACCCAGTACTTC | TRBJ2-5 | - | TRBV18 | 12 | -
CASSFPDGLTEAFF | TGCGCCAGCAGCTTTCCGGACGGGCTCACTGAAGCTTTCTTT | TRBJ1-1 | - | TRBV5-1 | 14 | few
CASSPLAGDNEQYF | TGTGCCAGCTCACCATTAGCAGGGGACAACGAGCAGTACTTC | TRBJ2-7 | - | TRBV18 | 14 | -
CASSFRFPGLAGSNEQFF | TGTGCCAGCAGTTTTCGGTTCCCTGGACTAGCGGGGAGCAATGAGCAGTTCTTC | TRBJ2-1 | TRBD2 | TRBV28 | 18 | -
CASSHSGGETQYF | TGTGCCAGCAGCCACTCGGGGGGGGAGACCCAGTACTTC | TRBJ2-5 | TRBD2 | TRBV14 | 13 | -
CAIRSSGGEEKLFF | TGTGCCATCAGATCCTCAGGAGGGGAAGAAAAACTGTTTTTT | TRBJ1-4 | - | TRBV10-3 | 14 | few
CASRLRRFGYQETQYF | TGTGCCAGCAGGTTAAGACGGTTCGGGTATCAAGAGACCCAGTACTTC | TRBJ2-5 | - | TRBV11-1 | 16 | few
CASTPGTLQETQYF | TGCGCCAGCACCCCAGGGACACTACAAGAGACCCAGTACTTC | TRBJ2-5 | - | TRBV5-1 | 14 | few
CASSLEGVQPQHF | TGTGCCAGCAGCTTAGAAGGGGTTCAGCCCCAGCATTTT | TRBJ1-5 | - | TRBV7-9 | 13 | -
CASSPEGSGGHEQFF | TGTGCCAGCAGCCCAGAGGGTAGCGGGGGACATGAGCAGTTCTTC | TRBJ2-1 | TRBD2 | TRBV9 | 15 | few
CASRLSGEQYF | TGTGCCAGCAGGTTATCTGGCGAGCAGTACTTC | TRBJ2-7 | - | TRBV28 | 11 | few
CASTNGGKGIQETQYF | TGTGCCAGTACCAACGGGGGTAAGGGTATTCAAGAGACCCAGTACTTC | TRBJ2-5 | - | TRBV19 | 16 | few